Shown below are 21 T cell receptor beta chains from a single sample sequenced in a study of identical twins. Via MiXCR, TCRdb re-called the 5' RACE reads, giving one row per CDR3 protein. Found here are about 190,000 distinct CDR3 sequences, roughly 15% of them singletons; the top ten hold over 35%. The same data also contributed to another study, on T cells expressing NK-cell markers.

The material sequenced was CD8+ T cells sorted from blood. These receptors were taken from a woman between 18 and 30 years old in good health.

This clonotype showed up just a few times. The CDR3 reads CASSSYRDGNTEAFF. The CDR3 DNA reads TGTGCCAGCAGCTCGTACAGGGACGGGAACACTGAAGCTTTCTTT. The chain uses TRBV7-9 and TRBJ1-1, with TRBD1 as a possible D gene (6 bases). The CDR3 has 15 residues. V was cut by 4 bases and J by 1 base, with 13 bases left in between. CDR1 is SEHNR and CDR2 is FQNEAQ in the germline V gene (reference sequence).

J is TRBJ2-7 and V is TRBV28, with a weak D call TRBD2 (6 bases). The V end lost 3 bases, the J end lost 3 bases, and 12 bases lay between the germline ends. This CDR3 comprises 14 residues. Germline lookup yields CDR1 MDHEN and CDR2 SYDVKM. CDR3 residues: CASSFGTRYYEQYF. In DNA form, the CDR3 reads TGTGCCAGCAGTTTCGGGACTCGATACTACGAGCAGTACTTC.

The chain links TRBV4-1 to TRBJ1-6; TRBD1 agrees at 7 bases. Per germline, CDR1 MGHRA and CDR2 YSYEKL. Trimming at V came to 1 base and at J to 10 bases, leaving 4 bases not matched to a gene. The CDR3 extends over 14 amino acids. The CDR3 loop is CASSQGTGPSPLHF. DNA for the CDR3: TGCGCCAGCAGCCAAGGGACAGGACCGTCACCCCTCCACTTT.

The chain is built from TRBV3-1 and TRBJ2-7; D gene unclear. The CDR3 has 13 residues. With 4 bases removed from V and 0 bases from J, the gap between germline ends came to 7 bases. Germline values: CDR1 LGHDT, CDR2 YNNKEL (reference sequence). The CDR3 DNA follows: TGTGCCAGCAGCCGAGTGGCCTCCTACGAGCAGTACTTC. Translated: CASSRVASYEQYF.

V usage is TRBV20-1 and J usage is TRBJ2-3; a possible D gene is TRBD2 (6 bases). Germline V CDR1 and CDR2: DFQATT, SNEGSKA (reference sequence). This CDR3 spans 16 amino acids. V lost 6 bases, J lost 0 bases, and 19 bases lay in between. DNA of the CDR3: TGCAGTGCAAGTGATAGCGGCATGCCTAGCACAGATACGCAGTATTTT. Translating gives CSASDSGMPSTDTQYF.

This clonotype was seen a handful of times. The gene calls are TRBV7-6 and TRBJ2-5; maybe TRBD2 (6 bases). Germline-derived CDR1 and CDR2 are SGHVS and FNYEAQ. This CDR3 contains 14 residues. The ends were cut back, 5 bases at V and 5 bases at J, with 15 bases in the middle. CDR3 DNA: TGTGCCAGCAGCCGTAAGGGAGGAGGGGAGACCCAGTACTTC. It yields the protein CASSRKGGGETQYF.

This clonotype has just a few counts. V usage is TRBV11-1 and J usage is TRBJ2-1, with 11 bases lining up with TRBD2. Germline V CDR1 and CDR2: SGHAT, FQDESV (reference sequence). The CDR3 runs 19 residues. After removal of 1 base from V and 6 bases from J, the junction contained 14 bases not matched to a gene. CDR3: CASSLGFGTSGGGINEQFF. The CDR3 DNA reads TGTGCCAGCAGCTTAGGATTTGGGACTAGCGGCGGAGGAATCAATGAGCAGTTCTTC.

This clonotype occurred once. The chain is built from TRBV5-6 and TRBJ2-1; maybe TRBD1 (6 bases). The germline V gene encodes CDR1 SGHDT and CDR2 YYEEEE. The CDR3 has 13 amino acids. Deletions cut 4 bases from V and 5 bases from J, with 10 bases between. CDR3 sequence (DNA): TGTGCCAGCAGCACGGACAGTAACAATGAGCAGTTCTTC. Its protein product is CASSTDSNNEQFF.

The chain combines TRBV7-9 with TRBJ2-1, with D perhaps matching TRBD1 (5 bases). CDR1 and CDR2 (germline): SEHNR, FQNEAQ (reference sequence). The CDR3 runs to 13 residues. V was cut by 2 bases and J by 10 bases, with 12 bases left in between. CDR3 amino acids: CASSLYRSEEQFF. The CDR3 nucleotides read TGTGCCAGCAGCTTATACAGGTCCGAAGAGCAGTTCTTC.

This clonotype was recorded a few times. The CDR3 region has the DNA TGTGCCAGCAGTACAACAGGGTTGGATTCACCCCTCCACTTT. Protein: CASSTTGLDSPLHF. This chain links TRBV12-3 or TRBV12-4 with TRBJ1-6, with a tentative D call TRBD1 (6 bases). The CDR3 extends over 14 amino acids. Deletions cut 5 bases from V and 8 bases from J, with 13 bases between.

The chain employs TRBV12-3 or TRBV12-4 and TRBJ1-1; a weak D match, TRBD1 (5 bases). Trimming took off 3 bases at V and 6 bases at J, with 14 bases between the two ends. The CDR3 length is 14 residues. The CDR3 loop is CASSLSGMVSEAFF. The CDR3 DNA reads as TGTGCCAGCAGTTTGTCAGGGATGGTCTCTGAAGCTTTCTTT.

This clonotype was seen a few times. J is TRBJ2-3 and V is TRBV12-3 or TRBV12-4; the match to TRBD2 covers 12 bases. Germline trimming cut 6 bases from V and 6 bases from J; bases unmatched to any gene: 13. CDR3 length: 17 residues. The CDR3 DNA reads TGTGCCAGCAGGATTCGACTAGCGGGAGTGGGGGCGGATACGCAGTATTTT. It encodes CASRIRLAGVGADTQYF.

The CDR3 is CATSSTGGRLVEQYF. The CDR3 coding sequence is TGTGCCACCAGCAGTACAGGGGGGAGATTAGTCGAGCAGTACTTC. The chain has TRBV15 and TRBJ2-7; 8 nucleotides match TRBD1. Per the germline V gene, CDR1 is LNHNV and CDR2 is YYDKDF (reference sequence). With 3 bases clipped from V and 6 bases from J, the junction kept 10 bases outside the gene matches. The CDR3 loop spans 15 amino acids.

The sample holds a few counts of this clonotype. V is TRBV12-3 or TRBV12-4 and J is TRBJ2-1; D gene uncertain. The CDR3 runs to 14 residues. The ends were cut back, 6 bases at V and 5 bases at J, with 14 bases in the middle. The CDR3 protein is CASSLERWDNEQFF. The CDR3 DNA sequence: TGTGCCAGCAGCCTGGAGAGGTGGGACAATGAGCAGTTCTTC.

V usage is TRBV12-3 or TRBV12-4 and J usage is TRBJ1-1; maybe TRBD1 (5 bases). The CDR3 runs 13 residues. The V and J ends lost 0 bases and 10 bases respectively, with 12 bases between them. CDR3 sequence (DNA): TGTGCCAGCAGTTTAGCGCTGGGGGAAGGAGCTTTCTTT. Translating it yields CASSLALGEGAFF.

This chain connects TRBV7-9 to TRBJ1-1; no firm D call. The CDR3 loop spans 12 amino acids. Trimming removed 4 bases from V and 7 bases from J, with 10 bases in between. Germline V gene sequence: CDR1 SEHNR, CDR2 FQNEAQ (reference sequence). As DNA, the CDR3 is TGTGCCAGCAGCTCGGACTCCTATGAAGCTTTCTTT. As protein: CASSSDSYEAFF.

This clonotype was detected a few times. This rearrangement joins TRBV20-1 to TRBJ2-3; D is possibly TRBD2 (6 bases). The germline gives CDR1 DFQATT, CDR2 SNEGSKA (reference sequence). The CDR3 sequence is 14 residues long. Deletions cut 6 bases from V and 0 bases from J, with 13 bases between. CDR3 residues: CSASSSESTDTQYF. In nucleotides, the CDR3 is TGCAGTGCCTCATCTAGCGAAAGCACAGATACGCAGTATTTT.

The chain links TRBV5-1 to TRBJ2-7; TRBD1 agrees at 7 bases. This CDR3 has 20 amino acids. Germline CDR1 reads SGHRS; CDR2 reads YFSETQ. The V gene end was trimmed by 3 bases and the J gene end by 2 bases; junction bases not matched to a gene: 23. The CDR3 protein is CASSSDRLYLKVVVPYEQYF. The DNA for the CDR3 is TGCGCCAGCAGCTCGGACAGGCTTTACCTCAAGGTGGTGGTTCCCTACGAGCAGTACTTC.

The CDR3 sequence is CSVGARYNEQFF. Here the CDR3 DNA reads TGCAGCGTTGGTGCCCGTTACAATGAGCAGTTCTTC. The gene calls are TRBV29-1 and TRBJ2-1; the D is unclear. V was cut by 4 bases and J by 4 bases, with 8 bases left in between. Germline V gene sequence: CDR1 SQVTM, CDR2 ANQGSEA. The CDR3 totals 12 residues.

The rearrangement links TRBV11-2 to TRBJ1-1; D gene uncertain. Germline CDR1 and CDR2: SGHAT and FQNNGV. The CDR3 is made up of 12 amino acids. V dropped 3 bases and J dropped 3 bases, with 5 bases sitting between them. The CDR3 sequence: CASSLRYTEAFF. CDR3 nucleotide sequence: TGTGCCAGCAGCTTGCGATACACTGAAGCTTTCTTT.

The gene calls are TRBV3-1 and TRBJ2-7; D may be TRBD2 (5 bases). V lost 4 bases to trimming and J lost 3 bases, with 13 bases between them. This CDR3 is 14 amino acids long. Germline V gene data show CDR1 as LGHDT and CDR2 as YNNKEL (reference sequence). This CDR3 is CASSPGGHYYEQYF. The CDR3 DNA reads TGTGCCAGCAGCCCTGGCGGGCATTACTACGAGCAGTACTTC.